The clone carrying this T cell receptor beta chain was found a few times. Per germline, CDR1 MDHEN and CDR2 SYDVKM. This CDR3 has 14 residues. Alongside a J-beta primer mix, a sample-barcoded 5' primer served in a second PCR lasting roughly 7 to 11 cycles. TCRdb reprocessed the 5' RACE reads with MiXCR, giving one entry per CDR3 protein. The table lists around 780,000 distinct CDR3 sequences, roughly 24% of them singletons. The data originate from a study of blood T cells in healthy people across ages. These sequences were also reported in another study, on T cells of mothers and their children.

The sequence came from a boy aged 10-17 years in good health. Sequenced material: blood. The chain links TRBV28 to TRBJ2-1; D could derive from TRBD1 or TRBD2 (5 bases each). The J call may be faulty, since TRBJ2-7 better matches the DNA end. In DNA form, the CDR3 reads TGTGCCACCGGAGGACCAGGGACGACGCGGGAGCAGTACTTC. As protein: CATGGPGTTREQYF.